This TCR beta chain was identified during a study of cytomegalovirus exposure and HLA in healthy donors. The study ran its PCR with 60 Vbeta and 13 Jbeta primers. Libraries were prepared by immunoSEQ multiplex PCR; TCRdb keeps only in-frame clonotypes and omits some of them. Of approximately 160,000 clones detected, around 85% appear once; the ten largest clones hold approximately 1.2%. Germline lookup yields CDR1 SGHRS and CDR2 YFSETQ. The V and J ends lost 4 bases and 8 bases respectively, with 18 bases between them. The CDR3 loop spans 15 amino acids. This clone came up a few times. The antigen is unknown. Findings and limits, study-wide: Some V segments could not be told apart, so they were left out, TRBV6-2 and TRBV6-3 among them. Earlier analysis looked at TCR beta V segments, and most were productive about 90% or about 30% of the time. Reported results showed that the classifier diagnosed cytomegalovirus status with high specificity and sensitivity. It was reported that TCR beta sequences correctly inferred the HLA-A and HLA-B alleles for most subjects.

The sample taken for sequencing was PBMCs. This receptor was taken from a man in his forties or fifties in good health and CMV-seropositive. The V call is TRBV5-1, the J call TRBJ1-4; D gene ambiguous. The CDR3 is CASSPELLGIEKLFF. The CDR3 DNA sequence: TGCGCCAGCAGCCCCGAGCTTCTCGGGATCGAAAAACTGTTTTTT.